Listed below are T cell receptor beta chains from one sample, sequenced in a study of blood T cell repertoires in COVID-19. The method was immunoSEQ multiplex PCR; TCRdb's version includes in-frame clones alone and lacks a portion of them. This table has around 140,000 clones, about 89% appearing once. Sequencing was carried out using peripheral blood. These receptor sequences come from a man aged 55 to 70 with COVID-19, enrolled during active disease. Both conserved end residues are part of each CDR3. A D gene is named only where the DNA matches it firmly. The size field is filled for only some rows; it gives once, few, many or a size class.

TRBV27	.	13	TRBJ1-6	.	TGTGCCAGCAGTCTCATGAGTGTTTCACCCCTCCACTTT	CASSLMSVSPLHF
TRBV7-6	TRBD1	17	TRBJ1-2	.	TGTGCCAGCAGCTTAGAAAGGACAGGGAGGGTTAACTATGGCTACACCTTC	CASSLERTGRVNYGYTF
TRBV28	TRBD1	14	TRBJ1-5	few	TGTGCCAGCAGGGCAGGGGGCGACAATCAGCCCCAGCATTTT	CASRAGGDNQPQHF
TRBV30	.	14	TRBJ1-3	.	TGTGCCTGGACCACAGGCCACTCTGGAAACACCATATATTTT	CAWTTGHSGNTIYF
TRBV6-5	TRBD2	15	TRBJ2-3	.	TGTGCCAGCAGTTACTCGGCGGGAGACACAGATACGCAGTATTTT	CASSYSAGDTDTQYF
TRBV2	TRBD1	15	TRBJ1-2	.	TGTGCCAGCAGTGAAAAAGCAGGGGGGAGCTATGGCTACACCTTC	CASSEKAGGSYGYTF
TRBV3-1/TRBV3-2	.	13	TRBJ2-5	.	TGTGCCAGCGGGTCGGACTTCCAAGAGACCCAGTACTTC	CASGSDFQETQYF
TRBV19	TRBD1	14	TRBJ2-7	.	TGTGCCAGTAGCCCGGACAGGATCTCCTACGAGCAGTACTTC	CASSPDRISYEQYF
TRBV7-2	.	13	TRBJ1-1	.	TGTGCCAGCAGCTGGACAGTAAACACTGAAGCTTTCTTT	CASSWTVNTEAFF
TRBV28	TRBD1	15	TRBJ1-4	.	TGTGCTAGTGGGGCAGGGGGTAACGCTAATGAAAAACTGTTTTTT	CASGAGGNANEKLFF
TRBV9	.	12	TRBJ2-7	.	TGTGCCAGCAGCCCAACAGGGCACGAGCAGTACTTC	CASSPTGHEQYF
TRBV12-3/TRBV12-4	.	13	TRBJ1-3	.	TGTGCCAGCAGTTTCCGCAGGGGAAACACCATATATTTT	CASSFRRGNTIYF
TRBV7-9	TRBD1	16	TRBJ2-1	few	TGTGCCAGCAGCCTACTTTTGGGACAGGGATACAATGAGCAGTTCTTC	CASSLLLGQGYNEQFF
TRBV15	.	14	TRBJ1-2	.	TGTGCCACCAGCAGTTCGGGGAAAGTATATGGCTACACCTTC	CATSSSGKVYGYTF
TRBV15	TRBD2	14	TRBJ2-3	.	TGTGCCACCCAGGTCCGGGGGGGCCGGGGTACGCAGTATTTT	CATQVRGGRGTQYF
TRBV7-9	.	16	TRBJ2-2	.	TGTGCCAGCAGCCCCCCGGGGGGCGGGAACACCGGGGAGCTGTTTTTT	CASSPPGGGNTGELFF
TRBV7-2	.	16	TRBJ2-6	once	TGTGCCAGCAGCACCGATATTAGCTCTGGGGCCAACGTCCTGACTTTC	CASSTDISSGANVLTF
TRBV14	.	14	TRBJ2-1	.	TGTGCCAGCAGCAGCCTAGCGACTTACAATGAGCAGTTCTTC	CASSSLATYNEQFF
TRBV25-1	.	18	TRBJ2-5	.	TGTGCCAGCAGTGACCGAAGGCCCGAGACAGCGTACCAAGAGACCCAGTACTTC	CASSDRRPETAYQETQYF
TRBV7-6	.	16	TRBJ1-5	.	TGTGCCAGCAGCCCACAGGGACCTGTTGGCAATCAGCCCCAGCATTTT	CASSPQGPVGNQPQHF
TRBV18	TRBD1	13	TRBJ2-1	.	TGTGCCAGCTCACACCGACAGGGGTATGAGCAGTTCTTC	CASSHRQGYEQFF
TRBV7-2	.	15	TRBJ1-3	.	TGTGCCAGCAGCCCAGCGGGGGGAGGTGGAAACACCATATATTTT	CASSPAGGGGNTIYF
TRBV19	TRBD1	18	TRBJ1-6	.	TGTGCCAGTAGTATAGCAACAGGGGCTAGCTCCTATAATTCACCCCTCCACTTT	CASSIATGASSYNSPLHF
TRBV3-1/TRBV3-2	.	13	TRBJ1-2	few	TGTGCCAGCAGCCAAGACTTCCGAGGTGGCTACACCTTC	CASSQDFRGGYTF
TRBV7-9	.	14	TRBJ1-2	.	TGTGCCAGCAGCTTAGACACATCCACCTTTGGCTACACCTTC	CASSLDTSTFGYTF
TRBV6-4	.	12	TRBJ1-2	.	TGTGCCAGCAGTGAAGGCAGGGGTGGCTACACCTTC	CASSEGRGGYTF
TRBV5-5	.	15	TRBJ1-1	once	TGTGCCAGCAGCAAGGGAGCCTCGGCGAACACTGAAGCTTTCTTT	CASSKGASANTEAFF